Here is one T cell receptor beta chain with its context. CDR3 length equals 18 residues. From germline, CDR1 is LGHNT and CDR2 FRNRAP. V lost 3 bases and J lost 5, with 23 bases in between. This sample was taken from a study of blood T cell repertoires in COVID-19. Assay: immunoSEQ multiplex PCR; the TCRdb copy retains only in-frame clones and omits some. Of 95,000 to 150,000 clones in the sample, about three quarters were seen once. The chain uses TRBV12-5 and TRBJ2-1; maybe TRBD1 (5 bases). The TCR sequence derives from a human donor with acute or convalescent COVID-19. The donor label of this sample is uncertain. The sample taken for sequencing was peripheral blood. DNA of the CDR3: TGTGCTAGTGGTTTAAAGATCTTACAGGCCTCCGGAAACAATGAGCAGTTCTTC. Translated: CASGLKILQASGNNEQFF. The full variable domain, in which reference TRBV12-5 and TRBJ2-1 provide the parts outside the CDR3, is DARVTQTPRHKVTEMGQEVTMRCQPILGHNTVFWYRQTMMQGLELLAYFRNRAPLDDSGMPKDRFSAEMPDATLATLKIQPSEPRDSAVYFCASGLKILQASGNNEQFFGPGTRLTVL.